This TCR beta chain was recorded in a study of read filtering for tumor transcriptome and immune sequencing. Study context: IR-seq gave about 4 to 10.27 million TCR reads per sample; RNA-seq gave about 80 to 1,400. Study-level findings and limits: Correlation between methods rose after single-read clonotypes were removed.

The library was built from 400 to 500 ng RNA with molecular barcoded adaptors for alpha/delta and beta/gamma chains. TCRdb redid the calling of the reads with MiXCR, one entry per CDR3 protein. Of tens of thousands of distinct CDR3 sequences listed, roughly 12% are singletons. V was cut by 5 bases and J by 0 bases, with 7 bases left in between. The germline CDR1 and CDR2 sequences are LNHDA and SQIVND (reference sequence). This CDR3 is built from 14 residues. The sample holds many counts of this clonotype. Its target is unknown. Input material: a population of CD138-negative cells sorted from bone marrow. The sequence was collected from a donor at least 40 years old with multiple myeloma. The chain links TRBV19 to TRBJ2-2; unclear D gene. The CDR3 sequence is CASSLRTNTGELFF. DNA of the CDR3: TGTGCCAGTAGTTTGAGAACGAACACCGGGGAGCTGTTTTTT.